This T cell receptor beta chain was identified during a study of shared clonotypes between healthy human individuals. Germline CDR1 SGHNT, CDR2 YYREEE (reference sequence). This CDR3 has 16 amino acids. The V and J ends lost 0 bases and 7 bases respectively, with 14 bases between them. It was across several immunoSEQ plates that each subset's genomic DNA was evenly split. Using about 220 ng DNA, some 30,000 T cell genomes, the sorted-subset replicate PCRs were run. The repertoire was sequenced with immunoSEQ multiplex PCR; TCRdb's copy has only in-frame clones and lacks some. This table has a few million clones, 90% to 95% appearing once. Findings of the study overall: Investigators expected sequencing depth to affect clonotype sharing among donors. Relative to memory subsets, naive subsets generally showed larger estimated richness.

Notes on this clone: Its target is not known.

Sequenced material: naive CD4+ T cells sorted from blood. Subset defined: CD45RA+ positively selected. The TCR was taken from a man between 18 and 29 years old in good health. This chain links TRBV5-4 with TRBJ1-6; possibly TRBD1 for D (5 bases). The CDR3 loop is CASSLEPGRSNSPLHF. The CDR3, as DNA: TGTGCCAGCAGCTTGGAACCGGGACGCTCAAATTCACCCCTCCACTTT.